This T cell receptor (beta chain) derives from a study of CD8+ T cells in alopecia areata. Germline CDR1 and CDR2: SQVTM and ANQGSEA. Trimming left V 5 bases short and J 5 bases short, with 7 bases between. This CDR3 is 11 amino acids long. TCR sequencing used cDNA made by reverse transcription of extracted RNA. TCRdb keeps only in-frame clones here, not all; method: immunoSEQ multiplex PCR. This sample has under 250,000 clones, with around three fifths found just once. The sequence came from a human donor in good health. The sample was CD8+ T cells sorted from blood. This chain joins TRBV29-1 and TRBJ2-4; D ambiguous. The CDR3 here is CSVIHQNIQYF. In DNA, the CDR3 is TGCAGCGTTATACACCAAAACATTCAGTACTTC.